The following is a T cell receptor (beta chain) sequence with its context. This sample is part of a study of siplizumab effects on memory and regulatory T cells. Method: immunoSEQ multiplex PCR; TCRdb's copy keeps in-frame clones and lacks some. The table records approximately 94,000 clones, more than 95% of them present only once. The V gene's germline CDR1 is ENHRY and CDR2 SYGVKD. The CDR3 loop spans 16 amino acids. V lost 2 bases and J lost 1, with 11 bases in between. The sequenced sample was naive CD4+ T cells sorted from blood. The V and J genes are TRBV10-3 and TRBJ2-2; possibly TRBD1 or TRBD2 for D (6 bases each). This TCR was sampled from a human donor in good health. CDR3 bases: TGTGCCATCAGTGAGGTGAGGGGGGAGAACACCGGGGAGCTGTTTTTT. Translating gives CAISEVRGENTGELFF.